This entry lists 27 T cell receptor beta chains sequenced from one sample in a study of post-analysis software for immune sequencing data. Whole-study results and caveats: Patients carried a handful of TRBV segments more frequently than controls did, and TRBV5-6, TRBV5-1 and TRBV20-1 were among them.

Their specific antigens are unknown. Incorporated into the TCR beta cDNA libraries were unique molecular identifiers, which served to reduce PCR and sequencing biases. TCRdb re-called the PCR reads through MiXCR, storing one row per CDR3 protein. Of roughly 800,000 distinct CDR3 sequences listed, just over 45% were seen once; the top ten hold roughly 5.2%. What was sequenced was blood. These receptors were obtained from a girl aged 10-17 years with multiple sclerosis.

The V and J genes are TRBV6-1 and TRBJ1-2; D not resolved. The CDR3 consists of 13 residues. CDR1 is MNHNS and CDR2 is SASEGT in the germline V gene. The ends were cut back, 4 bases at V and 4 bases at J, with 10 bases in the middle. This CDR3 reads CASSGHPGYGYTF. CDR3 coding DNA: TGTGCCAGCAGTGGCCATCCCGGCTATGGCTACACCTTC.

This rearrangement joins TRBV7-3 to TRBJ2-4; the D gene could be TRBD1 or TRBD2 (5 bases each). The CDR3 spans 13 residues. Germline-derived CDR1 and CDR2 are SGHTA and FQGTGA. The V and J ends lost 3 bases and 13 bases respectively, with 16 bases between them. This chain's CDR3 is CASSFQGTGEQYF. CDR3 sequence (DNA): TGTGCCAGCAGCTTTCAGGGTACCGGGGAGCAGTACTTC.

This clonotype came up a few times. The chain links TRBV5-1 to TRBJ2-4; D is undetermined. CDR1 and CDR2 from the germline V gene are SGHRS and YFSETQ. Trimming removed 6 bases at V and 2 bases at J, with 18 bases between. The CDR3 sequence is 16 residues long. This CDR3 reads CASNLGTVSTKNIQYF. CDR3 bases: TGCGCCAGCAACCTTGGAACAGTTTCGACCAAAAACATTCAGTACTTC.

This chain connects TRBV5-6 to TRBJ1-2, with a possible D match to TRBD1 (5 bases). This CDR3 is built from 14 residues. The ends were cut back, 0 bases at V and 2 bases at J, with 8 bases in the middle. The germline gives CDR1 SGHDT, CDR2 YYEEEE. The CDR3 DNA is TGTGCCAGCAGCTTGGAGGGGATGAACTATGGCTACACCTTC. Protein product: CASSLEGMNYGYTF.

In the case of this clonotype: An end of the junction differs from the germline gene, which may be a read error. V usage is TRBV7-2 and J usage is TRBJ1-2, with D hard to call. This CDR3 has 14 residues. The germline V gene has CDR1 SGHTA and CDR2 FQGNSA. The CDR3 protein is CAGSLQLTNYGYTF. The CDR3 DNA follows: TGTGCCGGCAGCCTACAGCTCACTAACTATGGCTACACCTTC.

The rearrangement joins TRBV20-1 to TRBJ1-1; D may be TRBD1 (5 bases). The CDR3 extends over 14 amino acids. From germline, CDR1 is DFQATT and CDR2 SNEGSKA (reference sequence). V lost 0 bases, J lost 1 base, and 9 bases lay in between. The CDR3 region is CSARDLDRNTEAFF. The CDR3 nucleotides are TGCAGTGCTAGAGATCTCGACAGGAACACTGAAGCTTTCTTT.

V is TRBV6-5 and J is TRBJ2-1; D gene uncertain. Between the trimmed V and J ends, which lost 2 bases and 5 bases, there was a span of 13 bases. Per germline, CDR1 MNHEY and CDR2 SVGAGI. The CDR3 consists of 15 residues. The CDR3 reads CASSYGTSKNNEQFF. The CDR3 coding sequence is TGTGCCAGCAGTTACGGTACTTCCAAGAACAATGAGCAGTTCTTC.

This rearrangement joins TRBV7-9 to TRBJ2-7; no definite D call. The germline CDR1 and CDR2 sequences are SEHNR and FQNEAQ (reference sequence). Trimming stripped 0 bases from V and 8 bases from J, with 14 bases between. The CDR3 is made up of 14 amino acids. The CDR3 coding sequence is TGTGCCAGCAGCTTAGCTAGAAATGTTTTGCAGCAGTACTTC. Translation: CASSLARNVLQQYF.

CDR3 in DNA: TGCAGTGCTGCCCGCGGGCTAGCGGCCCCCGATATGCAGTTCTTC. Amino acids: CSAARGLAAPDMQFF. J is TRBJ2-1 and V is TRBV20-1; TRBD2 matches 7 bases. CDR1 and CDR2 from the germline V gene are DFQATT and SNEGSKA (reference sequence). The CDR3 covers 15 residues. V lost 5 bases, J lost 12 bases, and 19 bases stayed unmatched.

CDR3 sequence reads: CASSKADRSYEQYF. As DNA, the CDR3 is TGTGCCAGCAGCAAAGCGGACCGCTCCTACGAGCAGTACTTC. The chain combines TRBV21-1 with TRBJ2-7. TRBV21-1 is given as a pseudogene. The length of the CDR3 is 14 residues.

The chain uses TRBV12-3 or TRBV12-4 and TRBJ2-7; 7 nucleotides line up with TRBD1. The CDR3 is 16 residues long. V shed 6 bases and J 1 base; nucleotides not matched to a gene: 12. The DNA for the CDR3 is TGTGCCAGCAGCCATAAATCCGGGACAGCTTCCTACGAGCAGTACTTC. It encodes CASSHKSGTASYEQYF.

The sample holds a few counts of this clonotype. The chain has TRBV4-3 and TRBJ2-1, with D possibly being TRBD2 (6 bases). V lost 0 bases and J lost 7, with 16 bases in between. Germline V CDR1 and CDR2: LGHNA, YSLEER. This CDR3 is 16 amino acids long. This CDR3 is CASSQDIMGGTNEQFF. The CDR3 nucleotides are TGCGCCAGCAGCCAAGATATCATGGGAGGTACGAATGAGCAGTTCTTC.

The chain carries TRBV25-1 and TRBJ1-2, with D uncertain. The V gene lost 4 bases and the J gene lost 4 bases, with 7 bases spanning the gap. CDR3 length: 12 residues. Germline lookup yields CDR1 MGHDK and CDR2 SYGVNS. CDR3 bases: TGTGCCAGCAGTGGGTCGGCCTATGGCTACACCTTC. This translates into CASSGSAYGYTF.

This chain links TRBV2 with TRBJ1-1; TRBD1 aligns across 7 bases. V lost 7 bases to trimming and J lost 4 bases; unmatched junction nucleotides: 12. CDR3 size: 15 residues. Germline lookup yields CDR1 SNHLY and CDR2 FYNNEI. CDR3 sequence (DNA): TGTGCCAGCAATGAGTGGCTACAGGGGACCACTGAAGCTTTCTTT. Its protein product is CASNEWLQGTTEAFF.

J is TRBJ1-1 and V is TRBV10-3; D is ambiguous. The CDR3 runs 15 residues. Germline CDR1 is ENHRY and CDR2 is SYGVKD. V lost 4 bases to trimming and J lost 5 bases, with 17 bases between them. As DNA, the CDR3 is TGTGCCATCAGTGGGGGTCTGGGGTCAAGGACTGAAGCTTTCTTT. As protein: CAISGGLGSRTEAFF.

To note about this clonotype: No DNA is shown, since the ends of the CDR3 on it are uncertain; the CDR3 is the one TCRdb lists. This chain connects TRBV5-6 to TRBJ1-1. Including both end residues, the CDR3 is 15 amino acids long. Germline CDR1 SGHDT, CDR2 YYEEEE. This CDR3 reads CASSFGPGMNTEAFF.

The chain employs TRBV12-3 or TRBV12-4 and TRBJ1-4; D call uncertain. V was clipped by 5 bases and J by 4 bases, with 20 bases between them. The CDR3 is 17 amino acids. The CDR3 DNA is TGTGCCAGCAGTCCCGGGCAGCTCCAACGATTTAATGAAAAACTGTTTTTT. Protein product: CASSPGQLQRFNEKLFF.

The chain joins TRBV20-1 to TRBJ2-5; the D is unclear. Between the trimmed V and J ends, which lost 0 bases and 0 bases, there was a span of 8 bases. From germline, CDR1 is DFQATT and CDR2 SNEGSKA (reference sequence). There are 14 residues in the CDR3. CDR3 coding DNA: TGCAGTGCTAGAGATCCGAGACACCAAGAGACCCAGTACTTC. This translates into CSARDPRHQETQYF.

The chain combines TRBV5-6 with TRBJ2-5; 7 positions agree with TRBD2. Germline trimming cut 1 base from V and 5 bases from J; bases unmatched to any gene: 5. The CDR3 sequence is 14 residues long. Germline V gene lookup returns CDR1 SGHDT and CDR2 YYEEEE. The CDR3, as DNA: TGTGCCAGCAGCTTGTCTCCCGGGGGGGAGACCCAGTACTTC. Translated, it gives CASSLSPGGETQYF.

V gene TRBV30 combines with J gene TRBJ2-2; 8 bases are a match to TRBD1. The CDR3 extends over 14 amino acids. V dropped 4 bases and J dropped 0; count of bases not matched to a gene: 1. From germline, CDR1 is GTSNPN and CDR2 SVGIG (reference sequence). The CDR3 spells CAWTGGANTGELFF. CDR3 DNA: TGTGCCTGGACAGGGGGCGCGAACACCGGGGAGCTGTTTTTT.

Regarding this clonotype: The junction differs from germline at one of its ends, possibly a read error. The J gene is TRBJ1-2, the V gene TRBV12-3 or TRBV12-4, with TRBD1 as a possible D gene (6 bases). CDR3 size: 14 residues. For the CDR3, the DNA is TGTGCCAGCAGCTTCGGGCAGGGGAAATATGACTACACCTTC. It translates to CASSFGQGKYDYTF.

CDR3: CASSEWTSGGDEQYF. In DNA form, the CDR3 reads TGTGCCAGCAGTGAATGGACCTCCGGGGGCGACGAGCAGTACTTC. V gene TRBV25-1 combines with J gene TRBJ2-7, with D perhaps matching TRBD1 or TRBD2 (6 bases each). The CDR3 totals 15 residues. Trimming cost V 1 base and J 5 bases, with 15 bases left between them. Germline V gives CDR1 MGHDK, CDR2 SYGVNS.

This clonotype was picked up a small number of times. The gene calls are TRBV10-3 and TRBJ1-5, with 9 bases aligning to TRBD1. Germline-derived CDR1 and CDR2 are ENHRY and SYGVKD. The CDR3 length is 14 residues. V shed 10 bases and J 1 base; nucleotides not matched to a gene: 5. The DNA of the CDR3 is TGTGCCAGCGCGGGGACAGGGAGCAATCAGCCCCAGCATTTT. Translating it yields CASAGTGSNQPQHF.

The V call is TRBV15, the J call TRBJ2-7, with 9 bases matching TRBD1. V was pared by 0 bases and J by 3 bases, with 3 bases of the junction left unmatched. This CDR3 is built from 15 residues. Germline-derived CDR1 and CDR2 are LNHNV and YYDKDF (reference sequence). CDR3 bases: TGTGCCACCAGCAGAGATCTGGACAGGGGCTACGAGCAGTACTTC. Protein: CATSRDLDRGYEQYF.

V is TRBV7-2 and J is TRBJ2-5; no reliable D call. The CDR3 extends over 16 amino acids. Germline V gene data show CDR1 as SGHTA and CDR2 as FQGNSA. V lost 5 bases to trimming and J lost 3 bases, with 19 bases between them. The CDR3 sequence: CASSPEGRYYEETQYF. Written as DNA, the CDR3 is TGTGCCAGCAGCCCCGAAGGGCGGTACTACGAAGAGACCCAGTACTTC.

The V gene is TRBV12-3 or TRBV12-4, the J gene TRBJ2-5; 9 bases align to TRBD2. V gave up 6 bases and J gave up 4 bases; unmatched junction bases: 15. The CDR3 runs to 17 residues. The CDR3 reads CASSPRGSGRDGETQYF. CDR3 nucleotides: TGTGCCAGCAGCCCAAGGGGTAGCGGGAGAGATGGAGAGACCCAGTACTTC.

This clonotype was recorded a few times. The CDR3 protein is CASSQAREGREKLFF. CDR3 sequence (DNA): TGCGCCAGCAGCCAAGCTCGAGAAGGGCGTGAAAAACTGTTTTTT. J is TRBJ1-4 and V is TRBV4-1; D gene uncertain. Trimming left V 1 base short and J 7 bases short, with 13 bases between. The length of the CDR3 is 15 residues. Per the germline V gene, CDR1 is MGHRA and CDR2 is YSYEKL.